The T cell receptor beta chain described here comes from a study of blood T cell repertoires in COVID-19. About the study: Sources were T cells, B-cell-depleted T cells, or PBMCs; the material itself was cDNA or gDNA.

Original methodology: Estimation of nucleated cell counts relied on the amplification of reference gene primers. Assay: immunoSEQ multiplex PCR; the TCRdb copy retains only in-frame clones and omits some. D and trimming were read from the DNA, whereas the V and J calls and clone size are those reported in that table. The sample comprises about 160,000 clones, 85% of which are singletons, and around 3.2% rests with the top ten. This sequence originates from a human donor with acute or convalescent COVID-19. The donor label of this sample is uncertain. The source material was peripheral blood.

The CDR3 DNA follows: TGTGCCAGCAGCTTGGGGACAGGCGGGCTCGCGAACACCGGGGAGCTGTTTTTT. This codes for CASSLGTGGLANTGELFF. J is TRBJ2-2 and V is TRBV5-6, with TRBD1 identical over 7 bases. From germline, CDR1 is SGHDT and CDR2 YYEEEE. CDR3 length equals 18 residues. V lost 0 bases and J lost 0; bases outside the gene matches: 8.